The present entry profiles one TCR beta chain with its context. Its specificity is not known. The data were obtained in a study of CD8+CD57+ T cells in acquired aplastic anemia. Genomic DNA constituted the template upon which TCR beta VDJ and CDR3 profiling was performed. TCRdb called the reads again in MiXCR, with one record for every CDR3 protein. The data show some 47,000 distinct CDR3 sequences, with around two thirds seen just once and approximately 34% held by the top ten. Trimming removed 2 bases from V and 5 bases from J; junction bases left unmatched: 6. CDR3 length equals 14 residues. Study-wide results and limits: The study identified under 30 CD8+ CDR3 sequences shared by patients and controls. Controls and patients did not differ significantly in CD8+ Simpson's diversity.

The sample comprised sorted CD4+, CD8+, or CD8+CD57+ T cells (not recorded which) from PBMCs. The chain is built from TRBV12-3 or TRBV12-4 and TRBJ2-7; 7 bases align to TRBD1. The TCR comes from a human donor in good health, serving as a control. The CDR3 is CASSLPTGNNEQYF. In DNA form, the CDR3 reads TGTGCCAGCAGTTTACCGACAGGGAACAACGAGCAGTACTTC.